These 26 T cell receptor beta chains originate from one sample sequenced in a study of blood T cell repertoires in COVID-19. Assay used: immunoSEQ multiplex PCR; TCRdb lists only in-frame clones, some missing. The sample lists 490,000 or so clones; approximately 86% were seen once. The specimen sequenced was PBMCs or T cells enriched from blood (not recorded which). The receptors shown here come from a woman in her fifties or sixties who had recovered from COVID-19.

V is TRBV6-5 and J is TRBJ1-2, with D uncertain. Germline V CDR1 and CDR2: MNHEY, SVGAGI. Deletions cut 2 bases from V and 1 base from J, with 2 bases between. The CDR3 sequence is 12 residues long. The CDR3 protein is CASSYHNYGYTF. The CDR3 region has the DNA TGTGCCAGCAGTTACCATAACTATGGCTACACCTTC.

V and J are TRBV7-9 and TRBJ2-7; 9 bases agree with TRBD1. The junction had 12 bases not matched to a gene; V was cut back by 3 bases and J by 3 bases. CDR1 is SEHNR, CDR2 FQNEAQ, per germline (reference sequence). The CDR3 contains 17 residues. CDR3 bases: TGTGCCAGCAGCTTTTCCGGGACAGGGTTTAACTTCTACGAGCAGTACTTC. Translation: CASSFSGTGFNFYEQYF.

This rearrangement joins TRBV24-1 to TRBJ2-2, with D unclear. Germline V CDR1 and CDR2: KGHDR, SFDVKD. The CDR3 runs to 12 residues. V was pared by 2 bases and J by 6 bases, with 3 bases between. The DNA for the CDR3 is TGTGCCACCAGTGATTCAGCCGGGGAGCTGTTTTTT. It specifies CATSDSAGELFF.

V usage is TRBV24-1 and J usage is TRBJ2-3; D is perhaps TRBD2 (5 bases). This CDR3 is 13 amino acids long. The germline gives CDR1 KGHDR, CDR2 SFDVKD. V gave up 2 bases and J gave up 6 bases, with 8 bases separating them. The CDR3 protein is CATSDSWEDTQYF. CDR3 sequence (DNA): TGTGCCACCAGTGATTCCTGGGAGGATACGCAGTATTTT.

The CDR3 here is CASIGQTYNEQFF. In DNA, the CDR3 is TGTGCCAGCATTGGACAGACTTACAATGAGCAGTTCTTC. The chain has TRBV7-8 and TRBJ2-1; TRBD1 might be the D (6 bases). The length of the CDR3 is 13 residues. V was cut by 7 bases and J by 4 bases, with 11 bases left in between. Germline CDR1 reads SGHVS; CDR2 reads FQNEAQ.

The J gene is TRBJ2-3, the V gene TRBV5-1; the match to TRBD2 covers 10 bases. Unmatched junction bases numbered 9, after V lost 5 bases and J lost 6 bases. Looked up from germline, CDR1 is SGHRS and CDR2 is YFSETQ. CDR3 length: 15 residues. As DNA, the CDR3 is TGCGCCAGCAGGGTAATAGCGGGGGGTTCGGATACGCAGTATTTT. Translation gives CASRVIAGGSDTQYF.

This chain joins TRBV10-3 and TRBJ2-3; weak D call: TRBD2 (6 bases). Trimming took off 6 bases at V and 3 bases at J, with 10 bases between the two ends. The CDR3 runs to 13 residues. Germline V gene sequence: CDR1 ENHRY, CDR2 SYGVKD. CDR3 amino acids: CAIRGGGTDTQYF. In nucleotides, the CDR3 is TGTGCCATCAGGGGGGGTGGGACAGATACGCAGTATTTT.

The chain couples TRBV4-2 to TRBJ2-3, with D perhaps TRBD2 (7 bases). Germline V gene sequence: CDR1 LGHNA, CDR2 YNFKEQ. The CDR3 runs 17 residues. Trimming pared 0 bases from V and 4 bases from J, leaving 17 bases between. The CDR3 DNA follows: TGTGCCAGCAGCCAAGATTGGGGGCAGGGGAGGGCAGATACGCAGTATTTT. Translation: CASSQDWGQGRADTQYF.

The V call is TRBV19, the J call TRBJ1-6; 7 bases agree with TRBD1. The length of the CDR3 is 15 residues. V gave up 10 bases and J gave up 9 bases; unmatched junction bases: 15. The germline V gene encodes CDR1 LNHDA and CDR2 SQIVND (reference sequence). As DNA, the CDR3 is TGTGCCACCGCCCGGAAACAGGGGTGGAGTTCACCCCTCCACTTT. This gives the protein CATARKQGWSSPLHF.

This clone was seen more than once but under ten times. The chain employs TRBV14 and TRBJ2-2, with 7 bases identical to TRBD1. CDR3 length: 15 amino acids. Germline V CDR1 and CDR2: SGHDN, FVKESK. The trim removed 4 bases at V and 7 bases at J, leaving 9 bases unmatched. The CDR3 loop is CASSPRDSWRGELFF. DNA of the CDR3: TGTGCCAGCAGCCCCCGGGACAGCTGGCGCGGGGAGCTGTTTTTT.

The CDR3 loop is CASRVTGVGIYGYTF. The DNA for the CDR3 is TGTGCCAGCAGGGTGACAGGGGTAGGAATCTATGGCTACACCTTC. This chain uses TRBV2 with TRBJ1-2; 8 bases align to TRBD1. Trimming removed 6 bases from V and 4 bases from J; junction bases left unmatched: 10. This CDR3 is built from 15 residues. CDR1 SNHLY and CDR2 FYNNEI come from the germline V gene.

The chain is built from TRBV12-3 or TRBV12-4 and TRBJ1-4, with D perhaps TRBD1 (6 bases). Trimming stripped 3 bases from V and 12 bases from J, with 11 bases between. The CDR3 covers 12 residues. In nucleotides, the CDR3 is TGTGCCAGCAGTTTCAGCAGGGGTGAACTGTTTTTT. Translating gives CASSFSRGELFF.

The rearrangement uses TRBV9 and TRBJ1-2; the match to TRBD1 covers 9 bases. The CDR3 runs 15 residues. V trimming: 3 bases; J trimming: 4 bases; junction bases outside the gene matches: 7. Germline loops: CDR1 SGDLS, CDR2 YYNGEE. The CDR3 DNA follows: TGTGCCAGCAGCGACCTCCGGGACAGGGCCTATGGCTACACCTTC. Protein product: CASSDLRDRAYGYTF. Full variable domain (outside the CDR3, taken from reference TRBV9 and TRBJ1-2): DSGVTQTPKHLITATGQRVTLRCSPRSGDLSVYWYQQSLDQGLQFLIQYYNGEERAKGNILERFSAQQFPDLHSELNLSSLELGDSALYFCASSDLRDRAYGYTFGSGTRLTVV.

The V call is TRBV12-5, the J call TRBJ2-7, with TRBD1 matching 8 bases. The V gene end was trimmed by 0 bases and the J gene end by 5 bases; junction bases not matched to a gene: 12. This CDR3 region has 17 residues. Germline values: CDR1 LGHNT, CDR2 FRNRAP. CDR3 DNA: TGTGCTAGTGGTTTGGTACTGTCGGGGACAGGTAGCCACGAGCAGTACTTC. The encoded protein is CASGLVLSGTGSHEQYF.

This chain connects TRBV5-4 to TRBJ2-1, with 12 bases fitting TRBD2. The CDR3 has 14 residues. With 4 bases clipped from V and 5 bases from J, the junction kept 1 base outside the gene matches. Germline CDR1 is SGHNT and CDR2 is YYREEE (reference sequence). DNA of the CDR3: TGTGCCAGCAGCCGGACTAGCGGGGACAATGAGCAGTTCTTC. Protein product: CASSRTSGDNEQFF.

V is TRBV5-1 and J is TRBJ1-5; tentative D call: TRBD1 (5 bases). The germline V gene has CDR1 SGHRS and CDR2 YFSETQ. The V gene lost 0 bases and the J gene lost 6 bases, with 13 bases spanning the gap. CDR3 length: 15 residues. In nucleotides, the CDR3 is TGCGCCAGCAGCTTGGGTGTGGGGGAGGTTCAGCCCCAGCATTTT. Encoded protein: CASSLGVGEVQPQHF.

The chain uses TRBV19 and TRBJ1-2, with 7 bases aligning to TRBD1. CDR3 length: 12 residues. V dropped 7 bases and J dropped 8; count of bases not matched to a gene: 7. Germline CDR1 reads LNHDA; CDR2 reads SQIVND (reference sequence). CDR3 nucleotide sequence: TGTGCCAGTACCCGAGGGGGCCAAGGCTACACCTTC. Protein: CASTRGGQGYTF.

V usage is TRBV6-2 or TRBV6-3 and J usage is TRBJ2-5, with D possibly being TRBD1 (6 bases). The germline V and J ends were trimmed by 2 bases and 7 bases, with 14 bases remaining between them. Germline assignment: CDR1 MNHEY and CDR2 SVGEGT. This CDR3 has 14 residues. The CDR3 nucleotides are TGTGCCAGCAGTTACCCCACAGGGCTAATGACCCAGTACTTC. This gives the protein CASSYPTGLMTQYF.

The CDR3 region is CASSFRLTSENNEQFF. DNA of the CDR3: TGTGCCAGCAGCTTTAGGTTGACTAGCGAAAACAATGAGCAGTTCTTC. The chain links TRBV7-8 to TRBJ2-1, with 8 nucleotides matching TRBD2. The germline V gene encodes CDR1 SGHVS and CDR2 FQNEAQ. J lost 5 bases, V lost 3 bases, and 9 bases had no gene match. The CDR3 is 16 residues long.

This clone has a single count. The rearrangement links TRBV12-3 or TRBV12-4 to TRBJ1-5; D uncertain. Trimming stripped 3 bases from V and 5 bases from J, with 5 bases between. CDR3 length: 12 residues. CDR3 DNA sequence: TGTGCCAGCAGTTTGGGAGATCAGCCCCAGCATTTT. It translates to CASSLGDQPQHF.

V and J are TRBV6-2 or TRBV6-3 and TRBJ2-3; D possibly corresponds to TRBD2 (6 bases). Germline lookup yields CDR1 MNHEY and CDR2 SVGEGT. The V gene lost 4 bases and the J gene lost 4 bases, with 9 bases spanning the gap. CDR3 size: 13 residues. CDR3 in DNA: TGTGCCAGCAGTTGGGGCGGGGCAGATACGCAGTATTTT. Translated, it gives CASSWGGADTQYF.

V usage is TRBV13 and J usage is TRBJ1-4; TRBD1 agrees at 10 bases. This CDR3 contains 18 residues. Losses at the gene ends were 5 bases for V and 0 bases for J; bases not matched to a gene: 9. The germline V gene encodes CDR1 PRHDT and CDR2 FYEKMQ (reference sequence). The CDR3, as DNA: TGTGCCAGCAGCCCAACCGGGACAGGGGAAACAACTAATGAAAAACTGTTTTTT. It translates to CASSPTGTGETTNEKLFF.

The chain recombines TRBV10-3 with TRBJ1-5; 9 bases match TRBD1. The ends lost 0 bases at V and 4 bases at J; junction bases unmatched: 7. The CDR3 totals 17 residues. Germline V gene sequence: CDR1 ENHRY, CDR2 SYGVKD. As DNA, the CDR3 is TGTGCCATCAGTGAGTCGGGCGGGACAGGGCAGAATCAGCCCCAGCATTTT. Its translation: CAISESGGTGQNQPQHF.

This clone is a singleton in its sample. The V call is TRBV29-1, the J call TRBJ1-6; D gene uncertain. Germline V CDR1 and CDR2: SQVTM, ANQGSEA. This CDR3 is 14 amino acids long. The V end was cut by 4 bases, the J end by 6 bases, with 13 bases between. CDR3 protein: CSVGVENSNSPLHF. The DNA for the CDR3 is TGCAGCGTTGGAGTCGAGAATTCTAATTCACCCCTCCACTTT.

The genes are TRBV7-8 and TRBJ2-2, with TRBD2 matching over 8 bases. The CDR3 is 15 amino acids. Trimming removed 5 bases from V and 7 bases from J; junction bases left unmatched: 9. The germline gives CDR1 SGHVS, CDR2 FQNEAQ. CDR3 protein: CASSPDGGAIGELFF. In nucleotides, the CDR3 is TGTGCCAGCAGCCCTGACGGGGGGGCCATCGGGGAGCTGTTTTTT.

The CDR3 bases are TGTGCCAGCTCACGGCAGGAAACATACTCTGGGGCCAACGTCCTGACTTTC. Translating it yields CASSRQETYSGANVLTF. V and J are TRBV18 and TRBJ2-6; D call uncertain. The V gene's germline CDR1 is KGHSH and CDR2 LQKENI. V dropped 4 bases and J dropped 0 bases, with 13 bases sitting between them. The CDR3 contains 17 residues.